Listed below are T cell receptor beta chains from one sample, sequenced in a study of vaccination and CD4 T cells after COVID-19. Their recognized antigens are unknown. MiXCR, applied by TCRdb to the PCR reads, yields one record per CDR3 protein. The sample yields around 14,000 distinct CDR3 sequences, roughly 24% seen once. The sample here was CD4+ T cells from blood, cultured in vitro, taken after SARS-CoV-2 vaccination. These receptors originate from a human donor who had recovered from COVID-19. Both conserved end residues are part of each CDR3. The D gene is left open where the match is weak. A row's size may be missing; if present it is once, few, many or a size class.

NA	TRBV30	TRBJ1-5	NA	TGTGCCTGGAGTCCCCAGGGGAATCAGCCCCAGCATTTT	CAWSPQGNQPQHF
NA	TRBV25-1	TRBJ1-2	NA	TGTGCCAGCAGTCGGACAGCGTATGGCTACACCTTC	CASSRTAYGYTF
TRBD2	TRBV15	TRBJ2-1	NA	TGTGCCACCAGCCCAATAAGGCCTAGCGGGAGTGGGAATGAGCAGTTCTTC	CATSPIRPSGSGNEQFF
NA	TRBV15	TRBJ1-4	few	TGTGCCACCAGCAGAGATTGGGGGAGCTCCCGTGAAAAACTGTTTTTT	CATSRDWGSSREKLFF
TRBD1	TRBV11-3	TRBJ2-2	few	TGTGCCAGCAGCCCTAGGACAGGGTCTAGGACCGGGGAGCTGTTTTTT	CASSPRTGSRTGELFF
NA	TRBV28	TRBJ2-7	NA	TGTGCCAGCAGTTTATCAGGGACCCGCGAGCAGTACTTC	CASSLSGTREQYF
NA	TRBV7-2	TRBJ2-7	few	TGTGCCAGCAGCTTAGGAGTTAGAGCTACCTACGAGCAGTACTTC	CASSLGVRATYEQYF
NA	TRBV12-3/TRBV12-4	TRBJ1-6	NA	TGTGCCAGCAGCGGGGGGAGCGGGAATTCACCCCTCCACTTT	CASSGGSGNSPLHF
NA	TRBV4-3	TRBJ2-2	NA	TGCGCCAGCAGCCAAGAGCTAGTGACCCGGGAGCTGTTTTTT	CASSQELVTRELFF
NA	TRBV10-1	TRBJ1-1	NA	TGCGCCAGCAGTGACCCGGGACAAGGGAACACTGAAGCTTTCTTT	CASSDPGQGNTEAFF
NA	TRBV24-1	TRBJ2-1	NA	TGTGCCACCAGATCTCACCGCGGGTCTAATGAGCAGTTCTTC	CATRSHRGSNEQFF
TRBD2	TRBV7-9	TRBJ2-2	NA	TGTGCCAGCAGCCCGGGACGAATCGCGACTAGCGGAGACGCGAACACCGGGGAGCTGTTTTTT	CASSPGRIATSGDANTGELFF
NA	TRBV30	TRBJ1-6	NA	TGTGCCTGGAGTGTCCCAGGGCCATCGGCCCTCCACTTT	CAWSVPGPSALHF
TRBD2	TRBV20-1	TRBJ2-7	NA	TGCAGTGCCAAAGTGCTAGCGGAGGGTACCTACGAGCAGTACTTC	CSAKVLAEGTYEQYF
NA	TRBV10-1	TRBJ1-1	NA	TGCGCCAGCAGTGGTAACCTCTTAGGGGCCGTGAACACTGAAGCTTTCTTT	CASSGNLLGAVNTEAFF
NA	TRBV29-1	TRBJ2-5	NA	TGCAGCGTCCGGGACACCGAATGGGGGACCCAGTACTTC	CSVRDTEWGTQYF